The sequence of this T cell receptor (beta chain) was determined in a study of blood T cell repertoires in COVID-19. The overall study: COVID-19 samples, acute and convalescent, were from the United States, Italy and Spain. The cDNA or gDNA used as material had been derived from T cells, B-cell-depleted T cells, or PBMCs.

V was shortened by 0 bases and J by 6 bases, with 9 bases between the two germline ends. Germline lookup yields CDR1 KGHSH and CDR2 LQKENI. This CDR3 has 15 residues. As processed by the authors: Reference gene primer amplification gave estimated nucleated cell counts. The protocol was immunoSEQ multiplex PCR, while the TCRdb copy is restricted to in-frame clones and leaves out a portion. From that table come the V and J calls and clone size; the DNA was used to work out D and trimming. The sample comprises about 75,000 clones, approximately 85% of which are singletons, and less than 5.5% rests with the top ten.

Sequencing input: peripheral blood. This TCR came from a woman older than 75 with active or convalescent COVID-19. This sequence joins TRBV18 and TRBJ1-6; D perhaps matches TRBD1 (5 bases). The CDR3 loop reads CASSPPWGTNSPLHF. Here the CDR3 DNA reads TGTGCCAGCTCACCACCGTGGGGCACTAATTCACCCCTCCACTTT.